This record concerns one TCR beta chain sequence. The data were taken from a study of blood T cells in healthy people across ages. With a J-beta primer mix and a sample-barcoded 5' primer, a second PCR ran 7 to 11 cycles. MiXCR, applied by TCRdb to the 5' RACE reads, yields one record per CDR3 protein. The sample has 750,000 to 950,000 distinct CDR3 sequences, about 48% seen once. The V gene lost 4 bases and the J gene lost 3 bases, with 12 bases spanning the gap. Germline assignment: CDR1 SGHAT and CDR2 FQNNGV. The CDR3 is 15 residues long. The sequencing input was blood. This TCR derives from an elderly man in good health. The chain couples TRBV11-2 to TRBJ2-2, with TRBD1 as a possible D gene (6 bases). In DNA form, the CDR3 reads TGTGCCAGCAGCTCTTGGGACACCCACACCGGGGAGCTGTTTTTT. Its protein product is CASSSWDTHTGELFF.